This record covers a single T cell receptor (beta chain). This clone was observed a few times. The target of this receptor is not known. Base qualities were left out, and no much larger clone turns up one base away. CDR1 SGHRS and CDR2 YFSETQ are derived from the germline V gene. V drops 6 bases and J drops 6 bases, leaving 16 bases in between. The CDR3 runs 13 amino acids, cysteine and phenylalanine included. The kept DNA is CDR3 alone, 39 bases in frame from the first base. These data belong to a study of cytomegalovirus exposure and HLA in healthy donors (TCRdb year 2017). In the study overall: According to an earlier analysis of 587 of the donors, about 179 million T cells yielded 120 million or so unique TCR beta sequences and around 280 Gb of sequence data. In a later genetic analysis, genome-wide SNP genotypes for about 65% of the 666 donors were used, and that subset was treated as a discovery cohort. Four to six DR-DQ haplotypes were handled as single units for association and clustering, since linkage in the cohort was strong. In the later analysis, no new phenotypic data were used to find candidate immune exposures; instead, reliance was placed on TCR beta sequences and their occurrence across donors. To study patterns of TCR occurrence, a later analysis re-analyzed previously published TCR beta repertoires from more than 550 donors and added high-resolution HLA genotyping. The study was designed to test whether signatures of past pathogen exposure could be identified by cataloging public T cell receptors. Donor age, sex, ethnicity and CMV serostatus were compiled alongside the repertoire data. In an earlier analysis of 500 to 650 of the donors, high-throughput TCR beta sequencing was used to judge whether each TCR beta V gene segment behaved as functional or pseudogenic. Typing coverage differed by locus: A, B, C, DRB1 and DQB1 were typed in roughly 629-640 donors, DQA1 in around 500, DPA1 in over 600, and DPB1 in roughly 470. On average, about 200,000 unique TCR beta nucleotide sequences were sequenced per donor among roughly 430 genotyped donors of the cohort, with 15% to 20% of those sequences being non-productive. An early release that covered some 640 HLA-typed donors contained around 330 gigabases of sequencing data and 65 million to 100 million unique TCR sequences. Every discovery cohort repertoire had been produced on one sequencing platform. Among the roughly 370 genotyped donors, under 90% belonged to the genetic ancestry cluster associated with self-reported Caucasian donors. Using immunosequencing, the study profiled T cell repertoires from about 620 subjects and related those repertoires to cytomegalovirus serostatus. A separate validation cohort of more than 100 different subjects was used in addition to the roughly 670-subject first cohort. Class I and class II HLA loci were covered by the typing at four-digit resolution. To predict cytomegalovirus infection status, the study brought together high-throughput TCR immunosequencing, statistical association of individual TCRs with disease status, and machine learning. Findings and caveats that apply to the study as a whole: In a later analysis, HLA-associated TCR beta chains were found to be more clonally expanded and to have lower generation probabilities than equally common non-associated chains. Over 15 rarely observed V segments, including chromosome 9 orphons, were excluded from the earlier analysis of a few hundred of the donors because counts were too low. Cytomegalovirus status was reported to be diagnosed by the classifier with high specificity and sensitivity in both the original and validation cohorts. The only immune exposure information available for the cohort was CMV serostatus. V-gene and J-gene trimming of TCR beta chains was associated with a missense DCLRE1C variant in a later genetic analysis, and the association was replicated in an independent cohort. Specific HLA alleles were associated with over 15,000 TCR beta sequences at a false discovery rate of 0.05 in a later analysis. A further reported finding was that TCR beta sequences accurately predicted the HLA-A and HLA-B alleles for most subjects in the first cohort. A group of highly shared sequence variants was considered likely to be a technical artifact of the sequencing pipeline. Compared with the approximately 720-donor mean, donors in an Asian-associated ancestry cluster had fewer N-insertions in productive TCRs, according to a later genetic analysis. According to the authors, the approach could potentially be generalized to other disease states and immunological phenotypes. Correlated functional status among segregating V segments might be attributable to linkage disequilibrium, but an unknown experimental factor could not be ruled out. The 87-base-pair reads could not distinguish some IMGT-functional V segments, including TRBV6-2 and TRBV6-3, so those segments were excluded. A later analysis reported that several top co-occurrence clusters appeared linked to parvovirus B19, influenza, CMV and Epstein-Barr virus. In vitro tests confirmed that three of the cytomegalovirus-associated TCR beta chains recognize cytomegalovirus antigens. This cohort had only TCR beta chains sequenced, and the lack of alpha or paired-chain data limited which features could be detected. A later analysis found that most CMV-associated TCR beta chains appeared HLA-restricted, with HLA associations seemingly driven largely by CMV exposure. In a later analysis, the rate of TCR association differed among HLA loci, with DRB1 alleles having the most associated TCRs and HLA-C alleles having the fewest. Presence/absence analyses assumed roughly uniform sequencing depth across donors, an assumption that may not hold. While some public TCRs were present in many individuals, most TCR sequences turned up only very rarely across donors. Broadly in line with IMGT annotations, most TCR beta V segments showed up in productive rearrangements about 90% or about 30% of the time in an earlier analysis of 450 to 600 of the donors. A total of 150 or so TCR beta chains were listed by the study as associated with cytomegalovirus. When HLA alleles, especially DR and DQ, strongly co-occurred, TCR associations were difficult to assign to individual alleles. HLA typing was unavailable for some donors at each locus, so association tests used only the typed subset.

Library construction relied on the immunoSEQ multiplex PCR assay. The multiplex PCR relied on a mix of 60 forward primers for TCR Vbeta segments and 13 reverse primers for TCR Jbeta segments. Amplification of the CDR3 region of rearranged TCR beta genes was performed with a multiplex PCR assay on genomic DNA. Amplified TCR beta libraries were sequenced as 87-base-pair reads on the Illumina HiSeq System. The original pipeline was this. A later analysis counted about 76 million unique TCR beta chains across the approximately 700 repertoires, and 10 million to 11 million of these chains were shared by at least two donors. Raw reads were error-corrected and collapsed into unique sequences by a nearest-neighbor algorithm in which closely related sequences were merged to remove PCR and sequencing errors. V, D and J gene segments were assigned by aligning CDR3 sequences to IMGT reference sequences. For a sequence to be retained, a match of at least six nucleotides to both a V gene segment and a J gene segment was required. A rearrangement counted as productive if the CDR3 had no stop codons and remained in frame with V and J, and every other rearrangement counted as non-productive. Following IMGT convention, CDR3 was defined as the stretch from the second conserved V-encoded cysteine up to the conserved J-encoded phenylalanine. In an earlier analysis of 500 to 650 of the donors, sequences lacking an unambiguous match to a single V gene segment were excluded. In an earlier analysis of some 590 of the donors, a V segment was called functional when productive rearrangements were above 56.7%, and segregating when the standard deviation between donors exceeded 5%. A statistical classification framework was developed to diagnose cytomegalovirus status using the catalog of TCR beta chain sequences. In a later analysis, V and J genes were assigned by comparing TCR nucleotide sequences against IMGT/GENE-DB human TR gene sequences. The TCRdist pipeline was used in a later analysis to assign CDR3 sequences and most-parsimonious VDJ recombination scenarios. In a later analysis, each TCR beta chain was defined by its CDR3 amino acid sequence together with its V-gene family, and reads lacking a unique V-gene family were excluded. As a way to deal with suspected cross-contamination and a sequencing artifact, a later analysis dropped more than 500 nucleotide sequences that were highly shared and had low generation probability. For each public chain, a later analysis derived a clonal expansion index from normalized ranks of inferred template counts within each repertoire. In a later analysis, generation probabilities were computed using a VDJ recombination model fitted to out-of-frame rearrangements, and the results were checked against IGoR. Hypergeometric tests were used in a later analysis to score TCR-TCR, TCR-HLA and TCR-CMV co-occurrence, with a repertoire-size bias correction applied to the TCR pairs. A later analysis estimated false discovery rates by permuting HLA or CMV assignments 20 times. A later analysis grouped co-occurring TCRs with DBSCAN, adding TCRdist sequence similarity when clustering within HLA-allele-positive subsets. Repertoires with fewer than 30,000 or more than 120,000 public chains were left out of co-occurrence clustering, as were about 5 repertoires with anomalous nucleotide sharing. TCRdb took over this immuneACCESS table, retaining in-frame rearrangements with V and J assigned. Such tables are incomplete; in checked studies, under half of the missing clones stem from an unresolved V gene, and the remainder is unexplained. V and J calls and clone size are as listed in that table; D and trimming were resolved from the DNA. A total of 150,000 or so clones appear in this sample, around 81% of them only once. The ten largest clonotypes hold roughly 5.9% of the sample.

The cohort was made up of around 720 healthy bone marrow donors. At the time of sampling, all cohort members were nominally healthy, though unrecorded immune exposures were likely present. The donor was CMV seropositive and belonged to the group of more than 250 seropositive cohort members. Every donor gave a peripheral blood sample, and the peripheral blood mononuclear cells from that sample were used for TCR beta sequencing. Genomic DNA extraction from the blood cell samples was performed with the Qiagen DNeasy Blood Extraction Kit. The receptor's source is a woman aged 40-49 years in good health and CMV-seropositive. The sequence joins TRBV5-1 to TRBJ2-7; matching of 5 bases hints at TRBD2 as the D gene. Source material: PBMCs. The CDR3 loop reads CASKGVSLSEQYF. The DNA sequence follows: TGCGCCAGCAAGGGAGTATCGCTCTCCGAGCAGTACTTC.